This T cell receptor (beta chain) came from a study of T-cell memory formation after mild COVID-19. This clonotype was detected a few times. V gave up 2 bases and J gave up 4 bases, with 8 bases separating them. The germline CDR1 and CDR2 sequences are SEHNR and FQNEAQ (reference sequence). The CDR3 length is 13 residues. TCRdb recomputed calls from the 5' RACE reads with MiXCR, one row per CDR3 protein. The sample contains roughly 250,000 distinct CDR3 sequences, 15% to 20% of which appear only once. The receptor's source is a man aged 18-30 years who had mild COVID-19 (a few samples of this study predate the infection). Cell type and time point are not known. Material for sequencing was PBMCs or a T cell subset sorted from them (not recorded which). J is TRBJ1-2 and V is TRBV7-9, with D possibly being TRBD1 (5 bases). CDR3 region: CASSLQGPYGYTF. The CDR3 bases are TGTGCCAGCAGCTTACAGGGTCCCTATGGCTACACCTTC.